The 20 T cell receptor beta chains in this list originate from one sample, sequenced in a study of blood T cell repertoires in COVID-19. Data came from immunoSEQ multiplex PCR; TCRdb stores just in-frame clones and leaves some out. The sample has under 200,000 clones; roughly 86% are singletons. Specimen: peripheral blood. Receptors originate from a woman over 75 in a cohort sampled during active or convalescent COVID-19.

CDR3 sequence (DNA): TGTGCCAGCAGCTTGCGACAGAACGAGCAGTACTTC. Its protein is CASSLRQNEQYF. The rearrangement uses TRBV5-6 and TRBJ2-7; tentative D call: TRBD1 (5 bases). This CDR3 is 12 amino acids long. Deletions cut 1 base from V and 5 bases from J, with 7 bases between. Germline V gene sequence: CDR1 SGHDT, CDR2 YYEEEE.

This chain uses TRBV29-1 with TRBJ1-1; TRBD1 matches at 10 bases. CDR1 is SQVTM, CDR2 ANQGSEA, per germline. The CDR3 runs to 12 residues. With 1 base clipped from V and 7 bases from J, the junction kept 0 bases outside the gene matches. CDR3 protein: CSVEGTGGEAFF. CDR3 DNA: TGCAGCGTTGAAGGGACAGGGGGTGAAGCTTTCTTT.

CDR3 region: CASSVRDRGNYGYTF. CDR3 DNA sequence: TGTGCCAGCAGCGTTCGGGACAGGGGTAACTATGGCTACACCTTC. The J gene is TRBJ1-2, the V gene TRBV21-1; whether TRBD1, the table's D call, matches the DNA was not checked. TRBV21-1 is a listed pseudogene. The CDR3 has 15 amino acids.

This clone has just one count. The V gene is TRBV14, the J gene TRBJ2-1; 7 positions agree with TRBD2. This CDR3 has 16 residues. Unmatched junction bases numbered 8, after V lost 4 bases and J lost 2 bases. Germline loops: CDR1 SGHDN, CDR2 FVKESK. CDR3 sequence reads: CASSLLPSGPYNEQFF. CDR3 DNA sequence: TGTGCCAGCAGCCTCCTGCCTAGCGGCCCCTACAATGAGCAGTTCTTC. Full variable domain (rest looked up from reference TRBV14 and TRBJ2-1): EAGVTQFPSHSVIEKGQTVTLRCDPISGHDNLYWYRRVMGKEIKFLLHFVKESKQDESGMPNNRFLAERTGGTYSTLKVQPAELEDSGVYFCASSLLPSGPYNEQFFGPGTRLTVL.

This chain uses TRBV6-6 with TRBJ2-6; a weak D match, TRBD1 (6 bases). The CDR3 is made up of 15 amino acids. The V gene's germline CDR1 is MNHNY and CDR2 SVGAGI (reference sequence). V lost 5 bases and J lost 2, with 10 bases in between. The CDR3 loop is CASSTSGAGANVLTF. The CDR3 DNA follows: TGTGCCAGCAGTACCTCAGGGGCTGGGGCCAACGTCCTGACTTTC.

The chain recombines TRBV7-2 with TRBJ2-5, with 9 bases lining up with TRBD2. Germline trimming cut 1 base from V and 4 bases from J; bases unmatched to any gene: 10. Germline CDR1 SGHTA, CDR2 FQGNSA. There are 17 residues in the CDR3. CDR3 amino acids: CASSLGWGSGSRETQYF. In DNA form, the CDR3 reads TGTGCCAGCAGCTTAGGGTGGGGTAGCGGGAGCAGAGAGACCCAGTACTTC. The full variable domain, its missing parts supplied by reference TRBV7-2 and TRBJ2-5, is GAGVSQSPSNKVTEKGKDVELRCDPISGHTALYWYRQSLGQGLEFLIYFQGNSAPDKSGLPSDRFSAERTGGSVSTLTIQRTQQEDSAVYLCASSLGWGSGSRETQYFGPGTRLLVL.

The rearrangement uses TRBV5-1 and TRBJ1-2; D remains ambiguous. Germline V CDR1 and CDR2: SGHRS, YFSETQ. CDR3 length: 15 residues. The ends were cut back, 1 base at V and 3 bases at J, with 13 bases in the middle. CDR3: CASSLSAGLDYGYTF. DNA of the CDR3: TGCGCCAGCAGCTTGAGTGCAGGTCTTGACTATGGCTACACCTTC.

The chain couples TRBV5-1 to TRBJ1-6; 8 bases map to TRBD1. Germline CDR1 is SGHRS and CDR2 is YFSETQ. This CDR3 region has 14 residues. V shed 5 bases, J shed 7 bases, and the junction held 5 bases outside the gene matches. CDR3 loop: CASSLGTGNSPLHF. In nucleotides, the CDR3 is TGCGCCAGCAGTCTAGGGACAGGAAATTCACCCCTCCACTTT.

This chain uses TRBV5-1 with TRBJ1-1; D is perhaps TRBD1 (5 bases). The CDR3 sequence is 15 residues long. The V end was cut by 0 bases, the J end by 4 bases, with 13 bases between. CDR1 is SGHRS and CDR2 is YFSETQ in the germline V gene. This CDR3 reads CASSLVGRVITEAFF. CDR3 bases: TGCGCCAGCAGCTTGGTGGGCAGGGTCATCACTGAAGCTTTCTTT.

As DNA, the CDR3 is TGTGCCAGCAGTGAAGCGTATGGGACAGGGGGCGCAGTGATGACTGAAGCTTTCTTT. It specifies CASSEAYGTGGAVMTEAFF. The V and J genes are TRBV6-1 and TRBJ1-1, with 12 bases fitting TRBD1. CDR1 is MNHNS and CDR2 is SASEGT in the germline V gene. The CDR3 has 19 residues. V lost 0 bases to trimming and J lost 5 bases; unmatched junction nucleotides: 13.

The chain links TRBV7-9 to TRBJ2-1; 8 positions agree with TRBD2. The germline CDR1 and CDR2 sequences are SEHNR and FQNEAQ (reference sequence). V dropped 8 bases and J dropped 0; count of bases not matched to a gene: 6. The CDR3 is made up of 15 amino acids. The CDR3 bases are TGTGCCAGCGCACAGGCGGGAGGCTCCTACAATGAGCAGTTCTTC. This translates into CASAQAGGSYNEQFF.

This clone was observed a single time. The chain has TRBV28 and TRBJ2-7; no firm D call. Trimming removed 4 bases at V and 4 bases at J, with 11 bases between. The CDR3 length is 13 residues. CDR1 is MDHEN and CDR2 is SYDVKM in the germline V gene. The CDR3 here is CASSSGEVYEQYV. The CDR3 DNA reads as TGTGCCAGCAGTTCGGGTGAAGTTTACGAGCAGTACGTC.

This rearrangement joins TRBV10-3 to TRBJ1-2; 9 bases agree with TRBD1. The V segment lost 7 bases and the J segment 0 bases; nucleotides outside the gene matches: 6. The length of the CDR3 is 15 residues. The germline CDR1 and CDR2 sequences are ENHRY and SYGVKD. The CDR3 reads CAINAGDRANYGYTF. In DNA form, the CDR3 reads TGTGCCATCAATGCGGGGGACAGGGCTAACTATGGCTACACCTTC.

The rearrangement links TRBV28 to TRBJ1-5, with unresolved D. Trimming cost V 4 bases and J 0 bases, with 10 bases left between them. CDR3 size: 15 residues. In germline, CDR1 is MDHEN, CDR2 SYDVKM. The CDR3 DNA reads TGTGCCAGCAGTTCGAGGAGCCTTAGCAATCAGCCCCAGCATTTT. Translated, it gives CASSSRSLSNQPQHF.

The count of this clone is one. The rearrangement uses TRBV10-2 and TRBJ2-7, with 7 bases that match TRBD2. V trimming: 0 bases; J trimming: 7 bases; junction bases outside the gene matches: 9. Germline loops: CDR1 WSHSY, CDR2 SAAADI. This CDR3 is 15 amino acids long. The CDR3 DNA is TGCGCCAGCAGTGAGTCGCGGGGGAGCAACCGGGAGCAGTACGTC. Protein sequence: CASSESRGSNREQYV.

The chain joins TRBV4-3 to TRBJ1-2; D unclear. Looked up from germline, CDR1 is LGHNA and CDR2 is YSLEER. Trimming cost V 0 bases and J 4 bases, with 15 bases left between them. The CDR3 sequence is 16 residues long. CDR3 DNA sequence: TGCGCCAGCAGCCAAGATGGAACAAGCGGGCTCTATGGCTACACCTTC. Its protein is CASSQDGTSGLYGYTF.

The rearrangement uses TRBV21-1 and TRBJ2-2; the table's D gene call, TRBD1, was not cross checked with the DNA. TRBV21-1 is a pseudogene. The CDR3 is 16 amino acids. As DNA, the CDR3 is TGTGCCAGCAGCCCCCGGGCGACAGGGGGGACCGGGGAGCTGTTTTTT. This gives the protein CASSPRATGGTGELFF.

The chain uses TRBV19 and TRBJ1-1; 9 nucleotides match TRBD1. This CDR3 is built from 18 residues. V lost 3 bases to trimming and J lost 0 bases; unmatched junction nucleotides: 11. The germline V gene has CDR1 LNHDA and CDR2 SQIVND (reference sequence). The CDR3 DNA sequence: TGTGCCAGTAGTATTTTAGGGGGGACAGGGCGGATGAACACTGAAGCTTTCTTT. Amino acid sequence: CASSILGGTGRMNTEAFF.

The chain combines TRBV28 with TRBJ1-6; TRBD1 matches 7 bases. J was trimmed by 1 base and V by 5 bases; bases with no gene match: 2. Germline V lookup: CDR1 MDHEN, CDR2 SYDVKM. CDR3 length: 15 amino acids. CDR3 sequence (DNA): TGTGCCAGCAGTCTCAGGGGGTCCTATAATTCACCCCTCCACTTT. Its protein product is CASSLRGSYNSPLHF.

J is TRBJ2-7 and V is TRBV11-2; 9 bases align to TRBD1. V was clipped by 5 bases and J by 13 bases; unmatched bases: 9. The CDR3 loop spans 12 amino acids. Germline CDR1 reads SGHAT; CDR2 reads FQNNGV. CDR3 sequence reads: CASSGGQGEPYV. The CDR3, as DNA: TGTGCCAGCAGCGGGGGACAGGGTGAGCCCTACGTC.